These T cell receptor beta chains were read from a single sample in a study of graft-versus-host responses after intestinal transplantation. Data came from immunoSEQ multiplex PCR; TCRdb stores just in-frame clones and leaves some out. This sample has about 5,200 clones, with around 72% found just once. The starting material was ileum tissue, obtained just under 260 days after intestinal transplant. Every receptor here comes from a human patient who received an intestinal transplant, so some T cells may come from the graft donor. The CDR3 runs from the conserved cysteine through the conserved F or W. A D gene is named only where the DNA matches it firmly. Only some rows state a clone size, as once, few, many or a class for expanded clones.

d_call | j_call | clone_size | v_call | cdr3_aa | cdr3_nt
TRBD1 | TRBJ2-7 | NA | TRBV5-6 | CASSSIDRGSGEQYF | TGTGCCAGCAGCAGCATTGACAGGGGATCGGGCGAGCAGTACTTC
TRBD2 | TRBJ2-3 | NA | TRBV6-4 | CASSDSTSGGGTDTQYF | TGTGCCAGCAGTGACTCGACTAGCGGGGGGGGCACAGATACGCAGTATTTT
NA | TRBJ1-5 | NA | TRBV23-1 | CASSQSRVVVQPQHF | TGCGCCAGCAGTCAATCTCGGGTAGTTGTTCAGCCCCAGCATTTT
NA | TRBJ2-3 | NA | TRBV6-6 | CASSYSDWDTQYF | TGTGCCAGCAGTTACTCGGACTGGGATACGCAGTATTTT
NA | TRBJ2-3 | NA | TRBV4-2 | CASSQVDTDTQYF | TGTGCCAGCAGCCAAGTAGACACAGATACGCAGTATTTT
NA | TRBJ1-1 | NA | TRBV11-2 | CASSFTQGNTEAFF | TGTGCCAGCAGCTTCACACAGGGGAACACTGAAGCTTTCTTT
NA | TRBJ1-5 | NA | TRBV15 | CATSRDPNQPQHF | TGTGCCACCAGCAGAGACCCGAATCAGCCCCAGCATTTT
NA | TRBJ2-6 | NA | TRBV6-1 | CASSDNSGANVLTF | TGTGCCAGCAGTGACAACTCTGGGGCCAACGTCCTGACTTTC
NA | TRBJ2-2 | NA | TRBV6-4 | CASSDGSGNTGELFF | TGTGCCAGCAGTGACGGCAGCGGGAACACCGGGGAGCTGTTTTTT
NA | TRBJ1-2 | NA | TRBV28 | CASRRGYGYTF | TGTGCCAGCAGGAGGGGGTATGGCTACACCTTC
TRBD2 | TRBJ2-2 | NA | TRBV2 | CASRGLAANTGELFF | TGTGCCAGCAGGGGACTAGCGGCGAACACCGGGGAGCTGTTTTTT
TRBD2 | TRBJ2-1 | NA | TRBV2 | CASSESAGVLHEQFF | TGTGCCAGCAGTGAGTCGGCGGGAGTGCTCCATGAGCAGTTCTTC
NA | TRBJ2-5 | NA | TRBV5-1 | CASSLFRGQETQYF | TGCGCCAGCAGCTTATTTCGGGGGCAAGAGACCCAGTACTTC
TRBD1 | TRBJ1-6 | few | TRBV12-5 | CASGLGTGGLSPLHF | TGTGCTAGTGGTTTGGGGACAGGCGGACTTTCACCCCTCCACTTT
TRBD1 | TRBJ1-5 | NA | TRBV27 | CASAGTGRGRSNQPQHF | TGTGCCAGCGCCGGGACAGGGCGGGGGAGAAGCAATCAGCCCCAGCATTTT
TRBD2 | TRBJ2-1 | NA | TRBV10-2 | CASGTSPYEQFF | TGCGCCAGCGGGACTAGTCCATATGAGCAGTTCTTC
NA | TRBJ1-1 | NA | TRBV5-5 | CASSFSRDYTEAFF | TGTGCCAGCAGCTTTTCTCGGGATTACACTGAAGCTTTCTTT
TRBD1 | TRBJ2-5 | NA | TRBV19 | CASSRQGETQYF | TGTGCCAGTAGTAGACAGGGAGAGACCCAGTACTTC
TRBD1 | TRBJ2-1 | NA | TRBV11-2 | CASSRTTGGMYNEQFF | TGTGCCAGCAGTCGTACGACAGGGGGAATGTACAATGAGCAGTTCTTC
NA | TRBJ1-1 | NA | TRBV4-2 | CASSQGVGGLTEAFF | TGTGCCAGCAGCCAAGGGGTGGGGGGACTCACTGAAGCTTTCTTT
TRBD1 | TRBJ1-5 | few | TRBV5-1 | CASSSGQGGQPQHF | TGCGCCAGCAGCTCGGGACAGGGAGGACAGCCCCAGCATTTT
NA | TRBJ1-6 | once | TRBV6-4 | CASSVADNSPLHF | TGTGCCAGCAGCGTGGCGGATAATTCACCCCTCCACTTT
NA | TRBJ1-5 | few | TRBV19 | CASSITTVNNQPQHF | TGTGCCAGTAGTATTACGACAGTAAACAATCAGCCCCAGCATTTT
NA | TRBJ2-5 | once | TRBV7-9 | CASSPQETQYF | TGTGCCAGCAGCCCACAAGAGACCCAGTACTTC
TRBD1 | TRBJ2-2 | NA | TRBV6-5 | CASSYWTGWRTGELFF | TGTGCCAGCAGTTATTGGACAGGTTGGAGGACCGGGGAGCTGTTTTTT
NA | TRBJ2-1 | few | TRBV5-6 | CASSLAGEFIQFF | TGTGCCAGCAGCTTGGCGGGAGAATTCATTCAGTTCTTC
NA | TRBJ2-1 | NA | TRBV7-2 | CASSLVSGSLYNEQFF | TGTGCCAGCAGCTTGGTGTCGGGGAGCCTGTACAATGAGCAGTTCTTC
NA | TRBJ1-2 | NA | TRBV5-8 | CASSWSGGYGYTF | TGTGCCAGCAGCTGGTCAGGAGGGTATGGCTACACCTTC
NA | TRBJ2-5 | NA | TRBV7-2 | CAGSSGFDQYF | TGTGCCGGCAGCTCGGGGTTCGACCAGTACTTC
TRBD2 | TRBJ2-5 | NA | TRBV28 | CASSPGGSPQETQYF | TGTGCCAGCAGCCCTGGCGGGAGCCCCCAAGAGACCCAGTACTTC
NA | TRBJ2-1 | NA | TRBV18 | CASSPSLGTREQFF | TGTGCCAGCTCACCGTCTTTGGGCACACGTGAGCAGTTCTTC
TRBD1 | TRBJ1-2 | NA | TRBV5-5 | CASSLFATGGADYGYTF | TGTGCCAGCAGCTTGTTTGCGACAGGGGGCGCAGACTATGGCTACACCTTC
TRBD2 | TRBJ2-7 | NA | TRBV19 | CASSIARGAYEQYF | TGTGCCAGTAGTATAGCCCGGGGGGCCTACGAGCAGTACTTC
NA | TRBJ2-3 | NA | TRBV6-1 | CASSENPGGSDTQYF | TGTGCCAGCAGTGAAAACCCGGGGGGCTCAGATACGCAGTATTTT
NA | TRBJ2-7 | NA | TRBV4-2 | CASSQDDSYEQYF | TGTGCCAGCAGCCAAGACGACAGCTACGAGCAGTACTTC
NA | TRBJ2-7 | once | TRBV6-1 | CASSPESASSYEQYF | TGTGCCAGCAGTCCGGAGAGCGCGAGCTCCTACGAGCAGTACTTC
NA | TRBJ2-2 | large | TRBV7-9 | CASSFGLASTGELFF | TGTGCCAGCAGCTTTGGGCTAGCATCCACCGGGGAGCTGTTTTTT
TRBD1 | TRBJ1-2 | NA | TRBV19 | CASSPGQYTYYGYTF | TGTGCCAGTAGTCCGGGACAGTATACTTACTATGGCTACACCTTC
TRBD1 | TRBJ2-5 | NA | TRBV11-2 | CASSLGRGQGQTQYF | TGTGCCAGCAGCTTAGGAAGGGGACAGGGACAGACCCAGTACTTC
NA | TRBJ2-7 | NA | TRBV5-6 | CASSFTSGGAYEQYF | TGTGCCAGCAGCTTTACCTCGGGCGGGGCCTACGAGCAGTACTTC
TRBD1 | TRBJ1-4 | NA | TRBV5-1 | CASSSGTGSEKLFF | TGCGCCAGCAGCTCCGGGACAGGGAGTGAAAAACTGTTTTTT
NA | TRBJ1-2 | few | TRBV5-1 | CASSLGVGDYGYTF | TGCGCCAGCAGCTTGGGGGTAGGGGACTATGGCTACACCTTC
NA | TRBJ1-2 | NA | TRBV27 | CASSLSALTNYGYTF | TGTGCCAGCAGTTTATCGGCCCTCACTAACTATGGCTACACCTTC
TRBD2 | TRBJ2-1 | NA | TRBV4-2 | CASSQEGLAGGNEQFF | TGTGCCAGCAGCCAAGAGGGACTAGCGGGAGGTAATGAGCAGTTCTTC
NA | TRBJ2-3 | NA | TRBV19 | CASSNKQGSFYTDTQYF | TGTGCCAGTAGTAACAAACAGGGTTCGTTTTATACAGATACGCAGTATTTT
NA | TRBJ2-7 | NA | TRBV4-1 | CASSRDKNYEQYF | TGCGCCAGCAGCCGGGACAAAAACTACGAGCAGTACTTC
NA | TRBJ2-6 | NA | TRBV30 | CAGSGAGANVLTF | TGTGCCGGGTCAGGGGCTGGGGCCAACGTCCTGACTTTC
TRBD1 | TRBJ2-7 | NA | TRBV7-9 | CASSREYTGGEQYF | TGTGCCAGCAGCCGAGAATACACAGGGGGCGAGCAGTACTTC
NA | TRBJ1-5 | few | TRBV10-1 | CATLPTGSDQPQHF | TGCGCCACCCTTCCGACAGGATCGGATCAGCCCCAGCATTTT
TRBD1 | TRBJ2-7 | NA | TRBV20-1 | CSARTGYEQYF | TGCAGTGCGCGGACAGGGTACGAGCAGTACTTC